The clone carrying this T cell receptor beta chain was seen just once. The protocol was immunoSEQ multiplex PCR, while the TCRdb copy is restricted to in-frame clones and leaves out a portion. Of hundreds of thousands of clones listed, roughly nine tenths are singletons. The sample comes from a study of Ad26.COV2.S vaccination and SARS-CoV-2 variants. The CDR3 loop spans 12 amino acids. V was trimmed by 3 bases and J by 4 bases, leaving 7 bases between them. Germline V gives CDR1 SGHRS, CDR2 YFSETQ. Treatment denoted: about 20 received Ad26.COV2.S at low or high dose, single or two shots; about 5 received placebo; per-sample allocation not given. Day 63 following the first vaccine or placebo injection was when the samples were taken.

The TCR sequence derives from a person between 18 and 59 years old who received the Ad26.COV2.S COVID-19 vaccine or a placebo. Sequences were derived from peripheral blood, sampled in a trial of Ad26.COV2.S vaccine versus placebo. This sequence joins TRBV5-1 and TRBJ1-1, with a weak D call TRBD1 (6 bases). The CDR3 sequence is CASSWGATEAFF. DNA for the CDR3: TGCGCCAGCAGCTGGGGGGCCACTGAAGCTTTCTTT.